The sequence of this T cell receptor (beta chain) was determined in a study of T cells after yellow fever vaccination. Concerning this clonotype: Antigen unknown.

Germline V gene lookup returns CDR1 KGHDR and CDR2 SFDVKD. Trimming left V 3 bases short and J 8 bases short, with 12 bases between. CDR3 length: 14 residues. Study results and caveats: CD4 and CD8 compartments shared a small share of clonotypes, likely from convergent recombination. Reappearance after the booster was observed for most primary-vaccination clones (96% CD4, around 90% CD8).

Template switching with 5'RACE generated the TCR cDNA and added a universal primer site and UMIs. TCRdb used MiXCR to reprocess the 5' RACE reads, holding one entry per CDR3 protein. This table holds roughly 340,000 distinct CDR3 sequences, 3% to 4.5% found once. The sequencing used PBMCs, collected 5 days after the yellow fever booster vaccination. V is TRBV24-1 and J is TRBJ1-4; D gene uncertain. The receptor's source is a man aged 18 to 35 who received the YFV17D yellow fever vaccine. The CDR3 bases are TGTGCCACCAGTGATGCGTTCTCCGGGGAAAAACTGTTTTTT. Its translation is CATSDAFSGEKLFF.